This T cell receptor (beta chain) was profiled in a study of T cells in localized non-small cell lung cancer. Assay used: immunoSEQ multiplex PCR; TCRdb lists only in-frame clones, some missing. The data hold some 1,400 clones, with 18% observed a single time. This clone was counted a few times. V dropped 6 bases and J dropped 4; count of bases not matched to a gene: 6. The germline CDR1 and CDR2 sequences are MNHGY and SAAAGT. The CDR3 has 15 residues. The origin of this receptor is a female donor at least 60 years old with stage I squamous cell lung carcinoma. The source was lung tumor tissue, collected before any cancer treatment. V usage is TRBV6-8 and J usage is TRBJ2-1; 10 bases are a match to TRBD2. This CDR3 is CASRTAGGPYNEQFF. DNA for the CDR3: TGTGCCAGCAGAACAGCGGGAGGGCCATACAATGAGCAGTTCTTC.